Below, 19 T cell receptor beta chains from the same sample are listed, as sequenced in a study of spatial heterogeneity in lung cancer. General study results and limits: The number of expanded tumor alpha and beta chains correlated with mutation number.

TCRdb recomputed calls from the 5' RACE reads with MiXCR, one row per CDR3 protein. Of 2,000 to 3,000 distinct CDR3 sequences detected, about a fifth appear once; the ten largest clones hold 20% to 25%. Time point in this sample: sample taken at primary tumor resection. These receptors have no identified antigens. The material was lung tumor tissue, obtained at surgery. The receptor set was obtained from a male donor with early-stage non-small cell lung cancer.

At least ten counts were recorded for this clonotype. Because this beta chain is a stray read in a library intended to capture alpha chains, its abundance should not be given much weight. CDR3 loop: CASSLVFAANTEAFF. Written as DNA, the CDR3 is TGTGCCAGCAGCTTAGTTTTTGCGGCGAACACTGAAGCTTTCTTT. The genes are TRBV7-2 and TRBJ1-1, with no clear D. CDR1 is SGHTA, CDR2 FQGNSA, per germline. The CDR3 is made up of 15 amino acids. Trimming removed 1 base from V and 1 base from J, with 10 bases in between.

A remark on this clonotype: This beta chain slipped into a library made for alpha chains as a stray read, so its size is not meaningful. CDR3 region: CSARQGAWEQYF. Written as DNA, the CDR3 is TGCAGTGCTAGACAGGGGGCTTGGGAGCAGTACTTC. V is TRBV20-1 and J is TRBJ2-7; 8 nucleotides match TRBD1. The CDR3 has 12 amino acids. CDR1 and CDR2 from the germline V gene are DFQATT and SNEGSKA (reference sequence). Trimming at V came to 2 bases and at J to 7 bases, leaving 4 bases not matched to a gene.

This clonotype counts as medium-sized. This beta chain came through as a stray read in a library set up for alpha chains, and its size says little. This chain joins TRBV2 and TRBJ2-4; maybe TRBD2 (5 bases). CDR1 and CDR2 from the germline V gene are SNHLY and FYNNEI. V dropped 2 bases and J dropped 0 bases, with 11 bases sitting between them. This CDR3 contains 16 residues. The CDR3 coding sequence is TGTGCCAGCAGTGAACTCATGGACTCAGCCAAAAACATTCAGTACTTC. Translated: CASSELMDSAKNIQYF.

This clonotype was detected ten times or more. The library was prepared for alpha chains; this beta chain is a stray read, so its frequency means little. This rearrangement joins TRBV20-1 to TRBJ1-6; unclear D gene. CDR3 length equals 15 residues. Germline V gene data show CDR1 as DFQATT and CDR2 as SNEGSKA (reference sequence). The V end lost 1 base, the J end lost 7 bases, and 14 bases lay between the germline ends. Here the CDR3 DNA reads TGCAGTGCTAGAGCTTTAGGACGGATGAATTCACCCCTCCACTTT. As protein: CSARALGRMNSPLHF.

This clonotype has ten or more counts. A library made for alpha chains picked up this beta chain off target, so its size means little. The chain is built from TRBV5-1 and TRBJ1-6, with D perhaps TRBD1 (5 bases). The CDR3 has 14 amino acids. In germline, CDR1 is SGHRS, CDR2 YFSETQ. Trimming took 3 bases from V and 7 from J, leaving 11 bases between them. CDR3 nucleotide sequence: TGCGCCAGCAGCTCCGGGACGGGAAATTCACCCCTCCACTTT. It is translated as CASSSGTGNSPLHF.

In its sample, this clonotype ranks as large. The library was prepared for alpha chains; this beta chain is a stray read, so its frequency means little. V and J are TRBV11-1 and TRBJ1-1; TRBD1 is a possible D gene (6 bases). The CDR3 is 14 residues long. Germline CDR1 is SGHAT and CDR2 is FQDESV (reference sequence). Trimming stripped 3 bases from V and 4 bases from J, with 12 bases between. For the CDR3, the DNA is TGTGCCAGCAGCTTCAGGGACACTGGCACTGAAGCTTTCTTT. As protein: CASSFRDTGTEAFF.

This clonotype showed up many times. The library was designed around alpha chains, so this beta chain is a stray read whose abundance carries little weight. This chain joins TRBV28 and TRBJ2-5, with 10 bases identical to TRBD2. J gave up 6 bases and V 5 bases, and 3 bases lay outside the gene matches. Per germline, CDR1 MDHEN and CDR2 SYDVKM. CDR3 length: 13 amino acids. The CDR3 DNA follows: TGTGCCAGCAGTATTAGCGGGGGGAAGACCCAGTACTTC. Protein sequence: CASSISGGKTQYF.

In regard to this clonotype: The library was designed around alpha chains, so this beta chain is a stray read whose abundance carries little weight. The rearrangement links TRBV7-2 to TRBJ1-5; 7 bases fit TRBD1. Germline values: CDR1 SGHTA, CDR2 FQGNSA. The trim removed 4 bases at V and 1 base at J, leaving 7 bases unmatched. The CDR3 has 16 residues. The CDR3 nucleotides read TGTGCCAGCAGCTCCCACCGACAGGGCAGCAATCAGCCCCAGCATTTT. It is translated as CASSSHRQGSNQPQHF.

A note on this clonotype: A library prepared for alpha chains yielded this beta chain as an off-target read; its size is of little meaning. This rearrangement joins TRBV7-8 to TRBJ1-5; weak D call: TRBD1 (6 bases). The CDR3 runs to 12 residues. Trimming took 3 bases from V and 11 from J, leaving 11 bases between them. Per germline, CDR1 SGHVS and CDR2 FQNEAQ. The CDR3 region has the DNA TGTGCCAGCAGCTTCCAAAAGGGGGCCCAGCATTTT. It specifies CASSFQKGAQHF.

This clonotype was seen at least ten times. Because this beta chain is a stray read in a library intended to capture alpha chains, its abundance should not be given much weight. The genes are TRBV7-9 and TRBJ1-4, with D perhaps TRBD1 (6 bases). The V end was cut by 0 bases, the J end by 11 bases, with 10 bases between. There are 13 residues in the CDR3. Germline V gene sequence: CDR1 SEHNR, CDR2 FQNEAQ (reference sequence). DNA for the CDR3: TGTGCCAGCAGCTTAGCAGGGGGGGAGAAACTGTTTTTT. It specifies CASSLAGGEKLFF. The full variable domain, its missing parts supplied by reference TRBV7-9 and TRBJ1-4, is DTGVSQNPRHKITKRGQNVTFRCDPISEHNRLYWYRQTLGQGPEFLTYFQNEAQLEKSRLLSDRFSAERPKGSFSTLEIQRTEQGDSAMYLCASSLAGGEKLFFGSGTQLSVL.

This clonotype occurred a few times. A library prepared for alpha chains yielded this beta chain as an off-target read; its size is of little meaning. The rearrangement uses TRBV20-1 and TRBJ2-5; maybe TRBD2 (5 bases). Per the germline V gene, CDR1 is DFQATT and CDR2 is SNEGSKA (reference sequence). Trimming took off 3 bases at V and 2 bases at J, with 7 bases between the two ends. The length of the CDR3 is 12 residues. CDR3 amino acids: CSASRGQETQYF. The CDR3 coding sequence is TGCAGTGCTAGTCGGGGTCAAGAGACCCAGTACTTC.

As for this clonotype: This beta chain came through as a stray read in a library set up for alpha chains, and its size says little. The chain employs TRBV19 and TRBJ2-7; D not resolved. Germline V gene lookup returns CDR1 LNHDA and CDR2 SQIVND (reference sequence). This CDR3 spans 15 amino acids. V was pared by 7 bases and J by 3 bases, with 19 bases between. Here the CDR3 DNA reads TGTGCCAGTACCCCAACCGTCGCGGCTGTCTACGAGCAGTACTTC. Protein: CASTPTVAAVYEQYF.

This clonotype was observed many times. Being off target in a library aimed at alpha chains, this beta chain has a size of little meaning. This chain connects TRBV12-3 or TRBV12-4 to TRBJ2-2; the D gene could be TRBD1 or TRBD2 (6 bases each). Trimming took 6 bases from V and 2 from J, leaving 16 bases between them. CDR3 size: 16 residues. This CDR3 is CASSPLKGGNTGELFF. In DNA form, the CDR3 reads TGTGCCAGCAGCCCGTTGAAGGGGGGTAACACCGGGGAGCTGTTTTTT.

This clonotype is deemed medium-sized. For a library built for alpha chains, this beta chain is a stray read; little rests on its size. The chain is built from TRBV18 and TRBJ2-3, with D uncertain. Per germline, CDR1 KGHSH and CDR2 LQKENI. V lost 2 bases and J lost 2, with 2 bases in between. The CDR3 contains 12 residues. CDR3 sequence (DNA): TGTGCCAGCTCACCATCCACAGATACGCAGTATTTT. Translation: CASSPSTDTQYF.

There are many counts of this clonotype. This beta chain slipped into a library made for alpha chains as a stray read, so its size is not meaningful. CDR3 residues: CASSLYIQGRQPQHF. Written as DNA, the CDR3 is TGTGCCAGCAGCTTGTATATACAGGGGAGGCAGCCCCAGCATTTT. The chain employs TRBV6-2 or TRBV6-3 and TRBJ1-5; TRBD1 agrees at 7 bases. The V segment lost 6 bases and the J segment 7 bases; nucleotides outside the gene matches: 12. The CDR3 totals 15 residues. Germline loops: CDR1 MNHEY, CDR2 SVGEGT.

Sample share makes this clonotype large. In a library made to pick up alpha chains, this beta chain is a stray read with a size that means little. V is TRBV25-1 and J is TRBJ1-1, with unresolved D. V was pared by 7 bases and J by 1 base, with 4 bases between. Germline CDR1 and CDR2: MGHDK and SYGVNS. The CDR3 has 11 amino acids. The CDR3 protein is CASTGNTEAFF. The CDR3 coding sequence is TGTGCCAGCACGGGGAACACTGAAGCTTTCTTT.

As concerns this clonotype: Because the library targeted alpha chains, this beta chain is an off-target read whose size means little. The chain has TRBV11-2 and TRBJ2-1; possible D gene TRBD1, 5 bases. The CDR3 length is 13 residues. The V end lost 5 bases, the J end lost 6 bases, and 11 bases lay between the germline ends. Germline V lookup: CDR1 SGHAT, CDR2 FQNNGV. For the CDR3, the DNA is TGTGCCAGCAGCCTAGGGGCCACCAATGAGCAGTTCTTC. Residues: CASSLGATNEQFF.

This clonotype was seen many times. This beta chain lies outside the target of a library built for alpha chains; its clone size means little. This chain connects TRBV6-1 to TRBJ1-5; 7 bases fit TRBD1. Unmatched junction bases numbered 2, after V lost 2 bases and J lost 7 bases. The CDR3 loop spans 13 amino acids. Germline lookup yields CDR1 MNHNS and CDR2 SASEGT. CDR3 region: CASSENRGQPQHF. Here the CDR3 DNA reads TGTGCCAGCAGTGAAAACAGGGGACAGCCCCAGCATTTT.

On this clonotype itself: The library was prepared for alpha chains; this beta chain is a stray read, so its frequency means little. V and J are TRBV30 and TRBJ1-5; possible D gene TRBD1, 6 bases. Germline assignment: CDR1 GTSNPN and CDR2 SVGIG (reference sequence). The CDR3 sequence is 15 residues long. Trimming took off 3 bases at V and 2 bases at J, with 14 bases between the two ends. The CDR3 DNA is TGTGCCTGGAGCCGAGGGGGGCAGGGCAATCAGCCCCAGCATTTT. Its translation: CAWSRGGQGNQPQHF. The full variable domain, with the rest looked up from reference TRBV30 and TRBJ1-5, is SQTIHQWPATLVQPVGSPLSLECTVEGTSNPNLYWYRQAAGRGLQLLFYSVGIGQISSEVPQNLSASRPQDRQFILSSKKLLLSDSGFYLCAWSRGGQGNQPQHFGDGTRLSIL.